These 8 T cell receptor beta chains were sequenced from one sample in a study of CD8 T cells in ankylosing spondylitis. Regarding the study as a whole: Seemingly distinctive of ankylosing spondylitis blood was a TCR beta motif formed by eight highly homologous variants.

For these TCRs, the target antigens are not known. TCRdb itself ran the 5' RACE reads through MiXCR, one entry per CDR3 protein. The sample shows roughly 670,000 distinct CDR3 sequences, roughly 19% of them seen only once. The sequenced material came from blood, either unsorted or a sorted T cell fraction (not recorded which). Receptors were obtained from a male donor with ankylosing spondylitis.

This clonotype was seen ten or more times. This rearrangement joins TRBV5-6 to TRBJ2-7; D might be TRBD1 or TRBD2, each matching 5 bases. Germline V gene lookup returns CDR1 SGHDT and CDR2 YYEEEE. CDR3 size: 12 residues. Trimming took off 1 base at V and 5 bases at J, with 7 bases between the two ends. CDR3 DNA sequence: TGTGCCAGCAGCTTGCGGGGCCACGAGCAGTACTTC. Its protein product is CASSLRGHEQYF.

The chain links TRBV7-9 to TRBJ1-5, with D possibly matching TRBD1 (5 bases). Germline lookup yields CDR1 SEHNR and CDR2 FQNEAQ (reference sequence). Trimming removed 1 base at V and 7 bases at J, with 20 bases between. The CDR3 is 17 residues long. The CDR3 region has the DNA TGTGCCAGCAGCTTAGTGCCCCTTGGTGGAAGGGACCAGCCCCAGCATTTT. It specifies CASSLVPLGGRDQPQHF.

A few counts support this clonotype. The chain links TRBV4-1 to TRBJ2-2; D may match TRBD1 or TRBD2 (5 bases each). Germline CDR1 is MGHRA and CDR2 is YSYEKL. The CDR3 covers 16 residues. The ends were cut back, 0 bases at V and 4 bases at J, with 12 bases in the middle. CDR3 in amino acids: CASSQEGPIITGELFF. The CDR3 coding sequence is TGCGCCAGCAGCCAAGAGGGACCTATTATCACCGGGGAGCTGTTTTTT.

This clonotype was seen at least ten times. CDR3 amino acids: CASSLLGLSDNSPLHF. CDR3 coding DNA: TGCGCCAGCAGCCTTTTAGGGTTGTCTGATAATTCACCCCTCCACTTT. V usage is TRBV5-1 and J usage is TRBJ1-6; no firm D call. In germline, CDR1 is SGHRS, CDR2 YFSETQ. V lost 4 bases to trimming and J lost 5 bases, with 16 bases between them. The CDR3 sequence is 16 residues long.

The chain links TRBV29-1 to TRBJ2-3; possible D gene TRBD2, 5 bases. V gave up 8 bases and J gave up 2 bases, with 23 bases separating them. The CDR3 is 16 amino acids. Germline lookup yields CDR1 SQVTM and CDR2 ANQGSEA. This chain's CDR3 is CSIRGAEGYNTDTQYF. In DNA, the CDR3 is TGCAGCATCAGAGGTGCCGAGGGTTATAACACAGATACGCAGTATTTT.

The chain is built from TRBV4-1 and TRBJ1-6, with D maybe TRBD1 (5 bases). CDR1 and CDR2 from the germline V gene are MGHRA and YSYEKL. The ends were cut back, 6 bases at V and 7 bases at J, with 13 bases in the middle. There are 14 residues in the CDR3. CDR3 DNA sequence: TGCGCCAGCAGTCGGGGGGGTGGAAATTCACCCCTCCACTTT. This sequence encodes CASSRGGGNSPLHF.

Only a few counts were recorded for this clonotype. V is TRBV29-1 and J is TRBJ2-1, with 8 bases matching TRBD2. V shed 3 bases and J 2 bases; nucleotides not matched to a gene: 3. The CDR3 runs to 14 residues. Germline assignment: CDR1 SQVTM and CDR2 ANQGSEA. This CDR3 is CSVDPGGTYNEQFF. CDR3 DNA sequence: TGCAGCGTTGATCCGGGGGGGACCTACAATGAGCAGTTCTTC.

This clonotype was detected ten times or more. This chain links TRBV6-4 with TRBJ2-3; 10 bases are a match to TRBD1. V was pared by 0 bases and J by 4 bases, with 1 base of the junction left unmatched. This CDR3 region has 15 residues. Germline loops: CDR1 MRHNA, CDR2 SNTAGT. This CDR3 is CASSDSTGGADTQYF. The DNA of the CDR3 is TGTGCCAGCAGTGACTCGACAGGGGGCGCAGATACGCAGTATTTT.